These 31 T cell receptor beta chains were all obtained from the same sample, sequenced in a study of identical twins. From the 5' RACE reads, TCRdb called clonotypes with MiXCR, one entry per CDR3 protein. The table lists 450,000 to 650,000 distinct CDR3 sequences, 9% to 10% of them singletons. The sample was also linked to a second study, of yellow fever vaccine responses in identical twins.

Sequencing was done on a sample of PBMCs. The source of these receptors is a woman aged 18 to 35 in good health.

This chain joins TRBV29-1 and TRBJ2-7; D may match TRBD1 or TRBD2 (6 bases each). The length of the CDR3 is 15 residues. Germline CDR1 is SQVTM and CDR2 is ANQGSEA. V lost 4 bases to trimming and J lost 0 bases, with 16 bases between them. For the CDR3, the DNA is TGCAGCGTTGTACTTCAAGGGGGGAGCTCCTACGAGCAGTACTTC. Residues: CSVVLQGGSSYEQYF.

V is TRBV30 and J is TRBJ1-2, with no clear D. This CDR3 has 12 amino acids. Germline CDR1 GTSNPN, CDR2 SVGIG (reference sequence). V lost 2 bases and J lost 0, with 4 bases in between. CDR3 residues: CAWSLANYGYTF. The CDR3 nucleotides are TGTGCCTGGAGTCTAGCTAACTATGGCTACACCTTC.

The chain links TRBV20-1 to TRBJ1-2; D call uncertain. V was cut by 1 base and J by 6 bases, with 15 bases left in between. The germline V gene has CDR1 DFQATT and CDR2 SNEGSKA (reference sequence). The CDR3 spans 14 residues. CDR3 sequence (DNA): TGCAGTGCTAGAGTCCCGGGTTTCACCCATGGCTACACCTTC. As protein: CSARVPGFTHGYTF.

This clonotype was seen many times. This chain links TRBV5-1 with TRBJ2-6; TRBD1 is a possible D gene (6 bases). V lost 3 bases, J lost 1 base, and 8 bases lay in between. The CDR3 runs 15 residues. Germline values: CDR1 SGHRS, CDR2 YFSETQ. CDR3 residues: CASSSTGSGANVLTF. The CDR3 region has the DNA TGCGCCAGCAGCTCGACAGGTTCTGGGGCCAACGTCCTGACTTTC.

This clonotype was found many times. The DNA of the CDR3 is TGTGCCAGCAAGAGCGGGAGCACAGATACGCAGTATTTT. Its protein is CASKSGSTDTQYF. The chain uses TRBV27 and TRBJ2-3; perhaps TRBD2 as D (6 bases). Germline lookup yields CDR1 MNHEY and CDR2 SMNVEV (reference sequence). V was shortened by 7 bases and J by 0 bases, with 8 bases between the two germline ends. The CDR3 extends over 13 amino acids.

The J gene is TRBJ2-3, the V gene TRBV7-2; D is ambiguous. CDR1 SGHTA and CDR2 FQGNSA come from the germline V gene. The CDR3 totals 14 residues. The ends were cut back, 1 base at V and 4 bases at J, with 9 bases in the middle. DNA of the CDR3: TGTGCCAGCAGCTTAGGGGTAGGGCCAGATACGCAGTATTTT. This encodes CASSLGVGPDTQYF.

This clonotype was seen repeatedly, ten times or more. The chain is built from TRBV6-2 or TRBV6-3 and TRBJ1-5; D is ambiguous. The CDR3 is 16 residues long. The germline CDR1 and CDR2 sequences are MNHEY and SVGEGT. The V end lost 0 bases, the J end lost 1 base, and 10 bases lay between the germline ends. In nucleotides, the CDR3 is TGTGCCAGCAGTTACTCGGGCCGGAGGAGCAATCAGCCCCAGCATTTT. It yields the protein CASSYSGRRSNQPQHF.

The gene calls are TRBV7-6 and TRBJ2-5; 13 bases fit TRBD2. The germline gives CDR1 SGHVS, CDR2 FNYEAQ. This CDR3 has 15 residues. V dropped 6 bases and J dropped 2; count of bases not matched to a gene: 3. The CDR3 DNA reads as TGTGCCAGCAGGGGGACTAGCGGGACACAAGAGACCCAGTACTTC. Amino acid sequence: CASRGTSGTQETQYF.

This chain joins TRBV29-1 and TRBJ1-3, with D perhaps TRBD1 (5 bases). V lost 6 bases to trimming and J lost 7 bases, with 10 bases between them. The V gene's germline CDR1 is SQVTM and CDR2 ANQGSEA. CDR3 size: 11 residues. The CDR3 sequence: CSVSTVNTIYF. The CDR3 DNA sequence: TGCAGCGTATCGACAGTCAACACCATATATTTT.

This clonotype has more than one count but fewer than ten. This chain connects TRBV24-1 to TRBJ2-5; D remains unclear. Germline assignment: CDR1 KGHDR and CDR2 SFDVKD. The CDR3 extends over 12 amino acids. Trimming stripped 3 bases from V and 5 bases from J, with 6 bases between. CDR3 sequence (DNA): TGTGCCACCAGTGATCCCCGGGAGACCCAGTACTTC. Translating it yields CATSDPRETQYF.

This clonotype was counted a few times. The rearrangement links TRBV28 to TRBJ2-5, with 8 bases matching TRBD1. After removal of 1 base from V and 7 bases from J, the junction contained 14 bases not matched to a gene. Germline values: CDR1 MDHEN, CDR2 SYDVKM. The CDR3 spans 17 residues. The DNA for the CDR3 is TGTGCCAGCAGTTTATACCCCCCCCAGGGGGCCTCAGGGACCCAGTACTTC. Residues: CASSLYPPQGASGTQYF.

The rearrangement links TRBV18 to TRBJ2-7, with D possibly being TRBD1 (6 bases). Looked up from germline, CDR1 is KGHSH and CDR2 is LQKENI. Trimming removed 3 bases at V and 3 bases at J, with 12 bases between. The length of the CDR3 is 14 residues. The CDR3 spells CASSPHPGDYEQYF. DNA of the CDR3: TGTGCCAGCTCACCCCACCCAGGGGACTACGAGCAGTACTTC.

This clonotype occurred many times. The CDR3: CASSEAPGARDQPQHF. CDR3 coding DNA: TGTGCCAGCAGTGAAGCACCGGGGGCGAGAGATCAGCCCCAGCATTTT. This chain links TRBV6-1 with TRBJ1-5; tentatively, D is TRBD1 (6 bases). Germline V gene lookup returns CDR1 MNHNS and CDR2 SASEGT. V lost 0 bases, J lost 5 bases, and 14 bases lay in between. The CDR3 is 16 amino acids.

V is TRBV7-6 and J is TRBJ2-7; D is possibly TRBD2 (6 bases). Germline-derived CDR1 and CDR2 are SGHVS and FNYEAQ. Trimming took off 5 bases at V and 3 bases at J, with 14 bases between the two ends. The CDR3 is made up of 14 amino acids. This chain's CDR3 is CASSPRPGDYEQYF. The CDR3 bases are TGTGCCAGCAGCCCCAGACCGGGAGACTACGAGCAGTACTTC.

The CDR3 here is CASSYLTSGSEGEQYF. The CDR3 DNA reads as TGTGCCAGCAGTTACTTGACTAGCGGGAGCGAGGGCGAGCAGTACTTC. The chain has TRBV6-5 and TRBJ2-7; 12 nucleotides match TRBD2. The germline CDR1 and CDR2 sequences are MNHEY and SVGAGI. The CDR3 is 16 residues long. Germline trimming cut 1 base from V and 6 bases from J; bases unmatched to any gene: 7.

There are a few counts of this clonotype. The chain couples TRBV2 to TRBJ2-7, with D uncertain. The CDR3 length is 14 residues. V was cut by 3 bases and J by 0 bases, with 9 bases left in between. Germline V gives CDR1 SNHLY, CDR2 FYNNEI. This CDR3 reads CASSDKLNSYEQYF. CDR3 nucleotide sequence: TGTGCCAGCAGTGACAAACTTAACTCCTACGAGCAGTACTTC.

This clonotype was counted ten times or more. J is TRBJ2-6 and V is TRBV29-1, with D perhaps TRBD1 (5 bases). V was pared by 4 bases and J by 2 bases, with 9 bases between. The CDR3 is 14 residues long. CDR1 and CDR2 from the germline V gene are SQVTM and ANQGSEA. CDR3 sequence: CSVGQGAGANVLTF. As DNA, the CDR3 is TGCAGCGTTGGGCAGGGTGCTGGGGCCAACGTCCTGACTTTC.

J is TRBJ2-7 and V is TRBV12-3 or TRBV12-4; no definite D call. Trimming cost V 5 bases and J 7 bases, with 12 bases left between them. CDR3 size: 12 residues. Written as DNA, the CDR3 is TGTGCCAGCAGTGTAATGGGTCGGGAGCAGTACTTC. Protein sequence: CASSVMGREQYF.

This clonotype occurred many times. V usage is TRBV7-6 and J usage is TRBJ2-2, with 9 nucleotides matching TRBD1. The CDR3 is 16 residues long. V lost 1 base, J lost 5 bases, and 5 bases stayed unmatched. Germline assignment: CDR1 SGHVS and CDR2 FNYEAQ. The CDR3 bases are TGTGCCAGCAGCTTAGAGGCCGACAGGGGGACCGGGGAGCTGTTTTTT. As protein: CASSLEADRGTGELFF.

This clonotype was detected many times. The chain is built from TRBV29-1 and TRBJ2-3; 10 nucleotides agree with TRBD1. This CDR3 has 13 amino acids. Trimming cost V 6 bases and J 3 bases; bases outside gene matches: 3. CDR1 and CDR2 from the germline V gene are SQVTM and ANQGSEA. The CDR3 region is CSVGQGGTDTQYF. The CDR3 DNA sequence: TGCAGCGTCGGACAGGGGGGGACAGATACGCAGTATTTT.

This clonotype was seen ten or more times. The chain has TRBV12-3 or TRBV12-4 and TRBJ2-2, with 8 bases fitting TRBD2. The CDR3 has 16 amino acids. V was pared by 2 bases and J by 1 base, with 3 bases of the junction left unmatched. This CDR3 is CASSLRLAGNTGELFF. In DNA form, the CDR3 reads TGTGCCAGCAGTTTAAGGCTAGCGGGGAACACCGGGGAGCTGTTTTTT.

Ten or more counts support this clonotype. V usage is TRBV7-9 and J usage is TRBJ2-1; D ambiguous. The V end was cut by 4 bases, the J end by 8 bases, with 12 bases between. CDR3 length equals 13 residues. CDR1 is SEHNR, CDR2 FQNEAQ, per germline (reference sequence). The DNA of the CDR3 is TGTGCCAGCAGCTCACCGCCGATCGATGAGCAGTTCTTC. Translation gives CASSSPPIDEQFF.

The chain has TRBV12-3 or TRBV12-4 and TRBJ2-5; TRBD2 matches at 9 bases. The CDR3 contains 15 residues. V was clipped by 11 bases and J by 2 bases; unmatched bases: 12. The CDR3: CASRTAGGGQETQYF. The DNA of the CDR3 is TGTGCCTCCCGTACTGCGGGAGGGGGGCAAGAGACCCAGTACTTC.

The chain carries TRBV7-2 and TRBJ2-3; D remains unclear. The CDR3 has 12 residues. Trimming took off 4 bases at V and 8 bases at J, with 10 bases between the two ends. Germline-derived CDR1 and CDR2 are SGHTA and FQGNSA. DNA for the CDR3: TGTGCCAGCAGCTCCCCCTCGAGTACGCAGTATTTT. This gives the protein CASSSPSSTQYF. The full variable domain, with the rest looked up from reference TRBV7-2 and TRBJ2-3, is GAGVSQSPSNKVTEKGKDVELRCDPISGHTALYWYRQSLGQGLEFLIYFQGNSAPDKSGLPSDRFSAERTGGSVSTLTIQRTQQEDSAVYLCASSSPSSTQYFGPGTRLTVL.

This clonotype was seen a few times. This sequence joins TRBV20-1 and TRBJ1-2, with a tentative D call TRBD1 (6 bases). Looked up from germline, CDR1 is DFQATT and CDR2 is SNEGSKA (reference sequence). Trimming cost V 0 bases and J 7 bases, with 12 bases left between them. The CDR3 has 13 residues. CDR3 sequence: CSARDRGGSGYTF. CDR3 in DNA: TGCAGTGCTAGAGATCGGGGGGGCTCTGGCTACACCTTC.

This clonotype has a count of ten or more. The V gene is TRBV5-6, the J gene TRBJ2-1, with D tentatively TRBD1 or TRBD2 (5 bases each). The germline V gene encodes CDR1 SGHDT and CDR2 YYEEEE. This CDR3 has 15 residues. V lost 1 base and J 8 bases, leaving 16 bases between the germline ends. In nucleotides, the CDR3 is TGTGCCAGCAGCTTGATGCGGATAGTGGGACATGAGCAGTTCTTC. Protein: CASSLMRIVGHEQFF.

In its sample, this clonotype was seen a few times. The chain uses TRBV6-5 and TRBJ1-4; no definite D call. The CDR3 is 15 amino acids. Germline CDR1 is MNHEY and CDR2 is SVGAGI. V lost 2 bases and J 6 bases, leaving 13 bases between the germline ends. CDR3 region: CASSYLSGEHEKLFF. DNA for the CDR3: TGTGCCAGCAGTTACCTAAGCGGGGAACATGAAAAACTGTTTTTT.

The chain joins TRBV7-9 to TRBJ2-2, with D possibly TRBD2 on 5 matching bases. V lost 5 bases to trimming and J lost 0 bases, with 10 bases between them. CDR3 length: 15 amino acids. The germline V gene has CDR1 SEHNR and CDR2 FQNEAQ (reference sequence). CDR3 in DNA: TGTGCCAGCAGCACCCTGAGGGCGAACACCGGGGAGCTGTTTTTT. Translated, it gives CASSTLRANTGELFF.

This clonotype was picked up one time. The gene calls are TRBV10-3 and TRBJ2-5, with TRBD2 matching 8 bases. Germline V CDR1 and CDR2: ENHRY, SYGVKD. The CDR3 consists of 14 residues. V dropped 4 bases and J dropped 2; count of bases not matched to a gene: 3. The CDR3: CAISGGGIQETQYF. CDR3 bases: TGTGCCATCAGTGGCGGGGGGATACAAGAGACCCAGTACTTC.

There are many counts of this clonotype. The J gene is TRBJ1-2, the V gene TRBV27, with 10 bases lining up with TRBD1. Germline-derived CDR1 and CDR2 are MNHEY and SMNVEV (reference sequence). V dropped 0 bases and J dropped 7; count of bases not matched to a gene: 5. The CDR3 runs 15 residues. The CDR3 here is CASSLSRTGGAGYTF. DNA for the CDR3: TGTGCCAGCAGTTTATCGAGGACAGGGGGAGCTGGCTACACCTTC.

V is TRBV5-5 and J is TRBJ2-7, with TRBD1 as a possible D gene (5 bases). Germline V gene data show CDR1 as SGHKS and CDR2 as YYEKEE (reference sequence). V dropped 2 bases and J dropped 4 bases, with 16 bases sitting between them. The CDR3 totals 15 residues. Written as DNA, the CDR3 is TGTGCCAGCAGCTTCTATACAGGTTCAAAGTACGAGCAGTACTTC. Translation: CASSFYTGSKYEQYF.